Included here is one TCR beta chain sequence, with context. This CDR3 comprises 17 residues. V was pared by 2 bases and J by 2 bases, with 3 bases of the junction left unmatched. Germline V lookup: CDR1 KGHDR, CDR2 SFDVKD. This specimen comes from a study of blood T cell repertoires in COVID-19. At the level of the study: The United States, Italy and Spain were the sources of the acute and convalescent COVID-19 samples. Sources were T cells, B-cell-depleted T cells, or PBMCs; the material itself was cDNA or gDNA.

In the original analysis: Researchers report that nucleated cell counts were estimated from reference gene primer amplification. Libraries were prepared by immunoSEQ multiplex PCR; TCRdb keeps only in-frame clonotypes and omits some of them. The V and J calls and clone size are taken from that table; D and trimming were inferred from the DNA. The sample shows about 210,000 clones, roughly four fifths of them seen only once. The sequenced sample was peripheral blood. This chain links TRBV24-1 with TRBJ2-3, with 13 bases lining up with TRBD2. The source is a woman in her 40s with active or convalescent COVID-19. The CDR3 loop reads CATSDSGLAGDTDTQYF. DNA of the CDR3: TGTGCCACCAGTGATTCCGGACTAGCGGGGGACACAGATACGCAGTATTTT.